The sequence of this TCR beta chain was determined in a study of T-cell reconstitution after alpha-beta-depleted transplantation in children. Unique molecular identifiers were used to barcode this TCRbeta library. TCRdb reanalysed the PCR reads using MiXCR and keeps one entry per CDR3 protein. Here the sample spans around 380,000 distinct CDR3 sequences, 11% being singletons. CDR1 is MGHDK, CDR2 SYGVNS, per germline. The CDR3 runs 15 residues. V was clipped by 7 bases and J by 5 bases; unmatched bases: 7. Material: PBMCs from the stem cell graft donor, obtained from the stem cell graft. The chain couples TRBV25-1 to TRBJ2-1, with 11 bases fitting TRBD2. The sequence was obtained from a human donor who donated a stem cell graft to a child with acute myeloid leukemia. Here the CDR3 reads CASKLGLAGNNEQFF. The CDR3, as DNA: TGTGCCAGCAAACTCGGACTAGCGGGTAACAATGAGCAGTTCTTC.